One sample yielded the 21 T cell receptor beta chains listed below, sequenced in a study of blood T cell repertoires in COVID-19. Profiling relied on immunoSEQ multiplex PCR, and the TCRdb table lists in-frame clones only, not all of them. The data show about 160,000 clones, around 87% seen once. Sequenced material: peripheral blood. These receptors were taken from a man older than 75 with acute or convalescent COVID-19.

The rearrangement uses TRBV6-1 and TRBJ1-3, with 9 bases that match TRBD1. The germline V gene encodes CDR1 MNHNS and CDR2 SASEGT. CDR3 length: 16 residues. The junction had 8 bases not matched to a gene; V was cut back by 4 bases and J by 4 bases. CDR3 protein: CASSVSGDRVGNTIYF. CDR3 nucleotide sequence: TGTGCCAGCAGTGTCTCCGGGGACAGGGTGGGAAACACCATATATTTT.

CDR3 region: CASSQGTTRQFF. The DNA of the CDR3 is TGTGCCAGCAGCCAAGGGACTACTAGGCAGTTCTTC. The V gene is TRBV3-1 (or the pseudogene TRBV3-2), the J gene TRBJ2-1; D is possibly TRBD2 (6 bases). Germline V lookup: CDR1 LGHDT, CDR2 YNNKEL (reference sequence). This CDR3 comprises 12 residues. The V gene lost 1 base and the J gene lost 12 bases, with 10 bases spanning the gap.

CDR3 in DNA: TGTGCCAGCAGCAAGGGACTAATTAATGAGCAGTTCTTC. Residues: CASSKGLINEQFF. The rearrangement joins TRBV9 to TRBJ2-1; 7 positions match TRBD2. J gave up 7 bases and V 4 bases, and 5 bases lay outside the gene matches. The CDR3 has 13 residues. Germline loops: CDR1 SGDLS, CDR2 YYNGEE.

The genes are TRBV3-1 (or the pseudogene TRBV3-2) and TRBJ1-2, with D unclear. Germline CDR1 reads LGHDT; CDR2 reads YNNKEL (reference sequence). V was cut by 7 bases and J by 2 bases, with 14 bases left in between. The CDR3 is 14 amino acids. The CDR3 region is CASTRGTANYGYTF. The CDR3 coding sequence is TGTGCCAGCACCCGGGGAACCGCCAACTATGGCTACACCTTC.

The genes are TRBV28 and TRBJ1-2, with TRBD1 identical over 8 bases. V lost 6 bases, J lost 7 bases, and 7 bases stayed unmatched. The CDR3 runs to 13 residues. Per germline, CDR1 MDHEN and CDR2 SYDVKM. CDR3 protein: CASSLRQGIGYTF. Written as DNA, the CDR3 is TGTGCCAGCAGCCTTAGACAGGGGATTGGCTACACCTTC.

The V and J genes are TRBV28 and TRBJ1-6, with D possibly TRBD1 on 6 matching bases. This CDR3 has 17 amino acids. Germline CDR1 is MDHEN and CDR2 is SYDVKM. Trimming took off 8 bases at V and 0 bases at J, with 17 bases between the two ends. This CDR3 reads CASHFGQKSSYNSPLHF. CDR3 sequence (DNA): TGTGCCAGCCACTTCGGACAGAAAAGCTCCTATAATTCACCCCTCCACTTT.

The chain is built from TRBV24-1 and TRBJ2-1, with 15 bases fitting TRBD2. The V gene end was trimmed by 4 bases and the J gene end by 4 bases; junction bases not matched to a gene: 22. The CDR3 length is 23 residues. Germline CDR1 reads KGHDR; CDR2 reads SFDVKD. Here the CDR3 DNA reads TGTGCCACCAGTGACCGCCACAAGGGACTAGCGGGAGGCCACGTGGGTCGTTACAATGAGCAGTTCTTC. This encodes CATSDRHKGLAGGHVGRYNEQFF.

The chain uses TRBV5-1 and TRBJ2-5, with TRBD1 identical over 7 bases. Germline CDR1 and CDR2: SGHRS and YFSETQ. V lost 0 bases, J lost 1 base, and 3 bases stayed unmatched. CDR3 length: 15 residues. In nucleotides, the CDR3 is TGCGCCAGCAGCTTGGGGGGGACAGCCCAAGAGACCCAGTACTTC. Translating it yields CASSLGGTAQETQYF.

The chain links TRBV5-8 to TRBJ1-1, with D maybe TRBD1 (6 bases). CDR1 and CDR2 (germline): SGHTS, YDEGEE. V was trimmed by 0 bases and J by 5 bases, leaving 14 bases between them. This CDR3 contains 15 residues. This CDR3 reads CASSLVLGGVTEAFF. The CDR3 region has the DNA TGTGCCAGCAGCTTGGTCCTAGGGGGTGTGACTGAAGCTTTCTTT.

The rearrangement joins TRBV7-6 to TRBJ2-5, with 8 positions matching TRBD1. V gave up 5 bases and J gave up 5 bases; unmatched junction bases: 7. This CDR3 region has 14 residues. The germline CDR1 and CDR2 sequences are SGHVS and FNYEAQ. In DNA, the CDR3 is TGTGCCAGCAGCGGGCAGGGGGCGCGGGAGACCCAGTACTTC. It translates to CASSGQGARETQYF.

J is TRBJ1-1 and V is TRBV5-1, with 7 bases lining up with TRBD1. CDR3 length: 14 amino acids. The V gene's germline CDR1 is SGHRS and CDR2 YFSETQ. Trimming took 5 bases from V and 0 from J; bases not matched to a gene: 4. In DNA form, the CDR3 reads TGCGCCAGCAGAAAACAGGGGTTGAACACTGAAGCTTTCTTT. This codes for CASRKQGLNTEAFF.

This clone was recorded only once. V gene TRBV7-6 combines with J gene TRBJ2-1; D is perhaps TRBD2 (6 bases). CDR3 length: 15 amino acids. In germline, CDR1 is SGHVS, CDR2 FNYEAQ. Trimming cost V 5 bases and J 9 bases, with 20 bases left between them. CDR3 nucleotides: TGTGCCAGCAGCCCGGTAAACCTAGCGTATGGTGAGCAGTTCTTC. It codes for CASSPVNLAYGEQFF.

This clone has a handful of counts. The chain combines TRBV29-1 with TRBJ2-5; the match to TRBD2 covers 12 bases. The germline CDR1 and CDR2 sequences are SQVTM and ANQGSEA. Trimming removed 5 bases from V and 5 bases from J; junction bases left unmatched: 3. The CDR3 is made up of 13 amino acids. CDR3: CSVTGLAGETQYF. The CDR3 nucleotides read TGCAGCGTTACTGGACTAGCGGGGGAGACCCAGTACTTC.

The CDR3 nucleotides read TGTGCCAGCTCGCCGACTAGCGGGACAGAGACCCAGTACTTC. Translation: CASSPTSGTETQYF. This chain links TRBV18 with TRBJ2-5, with 11 bases identical to TRBD2. Germline V gene lookup returns CDR1 KGHSH and CDR2 LQKENI. The V segment lost 6 bases and the J segment 4 bases; nucleotides outside the gene matches: 4. The CDR3 is 14 residues long.

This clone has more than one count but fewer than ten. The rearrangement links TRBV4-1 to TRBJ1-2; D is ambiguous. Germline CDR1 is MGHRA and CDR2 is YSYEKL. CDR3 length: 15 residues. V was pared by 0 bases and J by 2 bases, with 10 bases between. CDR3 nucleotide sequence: TGCGCCAGCAGCCAAGATCCAGGAGGGAACTATGGCTACACCTTC. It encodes CASSQDPGGNYGYTF.

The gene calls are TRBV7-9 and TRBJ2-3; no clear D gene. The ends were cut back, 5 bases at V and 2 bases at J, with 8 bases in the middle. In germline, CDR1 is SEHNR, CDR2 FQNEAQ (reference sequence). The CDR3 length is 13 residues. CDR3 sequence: CASSQTPTDTQYF. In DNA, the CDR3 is TGTGCCAGCAGCCAGACTCCCACAGATACGCAGTATTTT.

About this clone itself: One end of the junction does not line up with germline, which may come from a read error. The CDR3 DNA sequence: TGTGCCAGCAGCGGAGAGGGTAATGGGAGAGGGAGAGACTTC. Translating it yields CASSGEGNGRGRDF. The V call is TRBV9, the J call TRBJ2-5; possibly TRBD2 for D (5 bases). Germline lookup yields CDR1 SGDLS and CDR2 YYNGEE. The CDR3 totals 14 residues.

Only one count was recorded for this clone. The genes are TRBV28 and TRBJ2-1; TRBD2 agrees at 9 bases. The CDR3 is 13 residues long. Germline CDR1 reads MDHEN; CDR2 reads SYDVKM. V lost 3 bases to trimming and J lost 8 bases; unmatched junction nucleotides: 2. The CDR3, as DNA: TGTGCCAGCAGTTTTGCTAGCGGGGATGAGCAGTTCTTC. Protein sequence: CASSFASGDEQFF.

CDR3 sequence reads: CASIAQGYRGGNQPQHF. The CDR3 nucleotides read TGTGCCAGCATCGCCCAGGGTTATCGGGGGGGCAATCAGCCCCAGCATTTT. The rearrangement links TRBV28 to TRBJ1-5, with a weak D call TRBD1 (5 bases). The V gene lost 7 bases and the J gene lost 2 bases, with 21 bases spanning the gap. The germline V gene encodes CDR1 MDHEN and CDR2 SYDVKM. The CDR3 has 17 amino acids.

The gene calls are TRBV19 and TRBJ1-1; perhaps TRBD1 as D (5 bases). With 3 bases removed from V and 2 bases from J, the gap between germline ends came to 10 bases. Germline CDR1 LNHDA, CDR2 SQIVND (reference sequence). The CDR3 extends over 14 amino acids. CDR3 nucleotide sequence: TGTGCCAGTAGTATCCTGACAGATAACACTGAAGCTTTCTTT. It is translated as CASSILTDNTEAFF. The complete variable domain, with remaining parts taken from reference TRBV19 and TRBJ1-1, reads DGGITQSPKYLFRKEGQNVTLSCEQNLNHDAMYWYRQDPGQGLRLIYYSQIVNDFQKGDIAEGYSVSREKKESFPLTVTSAQKNPTAFYLCASSILTDNTEAFFGQGTRLTVV.

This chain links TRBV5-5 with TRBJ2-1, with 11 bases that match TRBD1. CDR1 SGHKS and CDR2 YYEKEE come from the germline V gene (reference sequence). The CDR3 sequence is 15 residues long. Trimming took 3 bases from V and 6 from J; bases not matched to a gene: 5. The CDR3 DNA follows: TGTGCCAGCAGCTGGGGACAGGGGGGGTTCAATGAGCAGTTCTTC. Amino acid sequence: CASSWGQGGFNEQFF.